The source of this TCR beta chain is a study of beta chain features in type 1 diabetes. General study findings and limits: For Type 1 diabetes patients, all four CD4+ subsets carried TCRB CDR3s that were moderately but significantly shorter.

What was sequenced were expressed TCRB transcripts, since all of the isolated RNA had been reverse transcribed. This table comes from immunoSEQ multiplex PCR, and its TCRdb copy is limited to in-frame clones, with some not included. The profile shows fewer than 500,000 clones, about 15% of them singletons. On this clone itself: Antigen: not known.

With V trimmed by 6 bases and J by 4 bases, 7 bases remained unmatched. The CDR3 covers 15 residues. CDR1 is SEHNR and CDR2 is FQNEAQ in the germline V gene (reference sequence). Material for sequencing was naive CD4+ T cells from blood. This clonotype was obtained from a man younger than 40 in good health. This chain uses TRBV7-9 with TRBJ2-3; TRBD2 agrees at 10 bases. CDR3 nucleotide sequence: TGTGCCAGCAGGGCCGGGACTAGCGTACCAGATACGCAGTATTTT. It codes for CASRAGTSVPDTQYF.